The 22 T cell receptor beta chains below all came from one sample that was sequenced in a study of shared clonotypes between healthy human individuals. Generated by immunoSEQ multiplex PCR, the TCRdb table keeps only in-frame clones and is missing some. The data hold over 2 million clones, with 92% observed a single time. The sequenced sample consisted of naive CD4+ T cells from PBMCs. Regarding subset: CD45RA+ positively selected. All receptors derive from a man aged 18 to 35 in good health. Some clones in this sample may be carry-over from other donors' samples.

The rearrangement uses TRBV6-1 and TRBJ1-5; the D is unclear. CDR1 and CDR2 from the germline V gene are MNHNS and SASEGT. The CDR3 spans 14 residues. The germline V and J ends were trimmed by 5 bases and 1 base, with 9 bases remaining between them. The CDR3 DNA follows: TGTGCCAGCAGTCACAGTTTAAGCAATCAGCCCCAGCATTTT. This codes for CASSHSLSNQPQHF.

As to this clone: A read error may account for a junction end that differs from germline. This chain connects TRBV7-2 to TRBJ2-7; D gene uncertain. The CDR3 is 13 amino acids. Germline CDR1 SGHTA, CDR2 FQGNSA. The CDR3 region is CASGLGKGYEQYF. The CDR3 region has the DNA TGTGCCAGCGGCTTAGGTAAAGGCTACGAGCAGTACTTC.

The CDR3: CASSSITGKGGSGANVLTF. The CDR3 region has the DNA TGTGCCAGCAGTTCCATTACAGGGAAGGGAGGCTCTGGGGCCAACGTCCTGACTTTC. V usage is TRBV7-9 and J usage is TRBJ2-6, with D perhaps assigned TRBD1 or TRBD2 (6 bases each). This CDR3 is 19 amino acids long. V lost 6 bases and J 0 bases, leaving 21 bases between the germline ends. Germline V gene sequence: CDR1 SEHNR, CDR2 FQNEAQ (reference sequence).

The chain couples TRBV5-1 to TRBJ1-4; D unclear. The CDR3 has 14 residues. V lost 1 base to trimming and J lost 8 bases, with 12 bases between them. The germline CDR1 and CDR2 sequences are SGHRS and YFSETQ. This CDR3 reads CASSLQNIGEKLFF. Written as DNA, the CDR3 is TGCGCCAGCAGCTTGCAGAACATAGGCGAAAAACTGTTTTTT.

The J gene is TRBJ2-3, the V gene TRBV7-3; D ambiguous. V was clipped by 2 bases and J by 8 bases, with 8 bases between them. The CDR3 totals 12 residues. CDR1 is SGHTA and CDR2 is FQGTGA in the germline V gene. The CDR3 reads CASSLDSTTQYF. The CDR3 DNA reads TGTGCCAGCAGCTTAGACTCCACTACGCAGTATTTT.

The rearrangement uses TRBV11-2 and TRBJ1-4; 7 bases match TRBD1. V dropped 5 bases and J dropped 4; count of bases not matched to a gene: 7. The CDR3 spans 15 residues. The germline gives CDR1 SGHAT, CDR2 FQNNGV. The DNA of the CDR3 is TGTGCCAGCAGCGTTACCGGGACAGATAATGAAAAACTGTTTTTT. Its translation is CASSVTGTDNEKLFF.

The V call is TRBV11-2, the J call TRBJ2-5; D remains unclear. The J call may be faulty, since TRBJ2-7 better matches the DNA end. Germline-derived CDR1 and CDR2 are SGHAT and FQNNGV. CDR3 length: 16 amino acids. The CDR3 here is CASRRIDVDNSNEQYF. CDR3 coding DNA: TGTGCCAGCAGGAGGATTGATGTTGACAACTCGAACGAGCAGTACTTC.

The chain couples TRBV9 to TRBJ2-5, with 12 nucleotides matching TRBD2. V was clipped by 6 bases and J by 4 bases; unmatched bases: 10. Germline V gene data show CDR1 as SGDLS and CDR2 as YYNGEE. This CDR3 region has 16 residues. The CDR3 spells CASNLAGGTGVETQYF. The CDR3 DNA is TGTGCCAGCAATCTAGCGGGAGGGACCGGGGTAGAGACCCAGTACTTC.

The chain joins TRBV2 to TRBJ2-5; either TRBD1 or TRBD2 may supply D (5 bases each). Germline values: CDR1 SNHLY, CDR2 FYNNEI. This CDR3 is built from 14 residues. V shed 6 bases and J shed 9 bases, with 20 bases lying between them. CDR3 amino acids: CASSRGGAARAQYF. The CDR3 nucleotides are TGTGCCAGCAGCCGAGGAGGAGCTGCCAGGGCCCAGTACTTC.

CDR3 region: CASSPITGHATNEKLFF. The CDR3 DNA is TGTGCCAGCTCACCTATAACAGGGCATGCAACTAATGAAAAACTGTTTTTT. This chain links TRBV18 with TRBJ1-4, with a tentative D call TRBD1 (6 bases). Trimming took 3 bases from V and 0 from J, leaving 14 bases between them. CDR3 length: 17 residues. Germline V lookup: CDR1 KGHSH, CDR2 LQKENI.

This clone has a single count. This sample also contains other DNA sequences that code for the same CDR3. The chain employs TRBV2 and TRBJ1-5, with D perhaps matching TRBD1 (5 bases). Germline V lookup: CDR1 SNHLY, CDR2 FYNNEI. This CDR3 region has 13 residues. V dropped 4 bases and J dropped 7 bases, with 11 bases sitting between them. CDR3 coding DNA: TGTGCCAGCAGTGGAGGGGTAGGCCAGCCCCAGCATTTT. Translation: CASSGGVGQPQHF.

The chain joins TRBV5-4 to TRBJ1-1; D perhaps matches TRBD1 (5 bases). The CDR3 is 13 residues long. V shed 0 bases and J shed 5 bases, with 8 bases lying between them. The germline CDR1 and CDR2 sequences are SGHNT and YYREEE (reference sequence). The CDR3 sequence is CASSLASGTEAFF. The CDR3 DNA reads TGTGCCAGCAGCTTGGCCTCAGGGACTGAAGCTTTCTTT.

This clone is a singleton in its sample. The rearrangement joins TRBV28 to TRBJ1-1, with no clear D. Trimming left V 3 bases short and J 7 bases short, with 12 bases between. CDR3 length: 13 residues. CDR1 and CDR2 (germline): MDHEN, SYDVKM. Here the CDR3 reads CASSLDGEVEAFF. The CDR3 DNA is TGTGCCAGCAGTTTGGACGGCGAAGTTGAAGCTTTCTTT.

The chain links TRBV6-6 to TRBJ2-7, with TRBD1 matching 7 bases. Germline lookup yields CDR1 MNHNY and CDR2 SVGAGI (reference sequence). This CDR3 comprises 14 residues. Germline trimming cut 6 bases from V and 1 base from J; bases unmatched to any gene: 6. CDR3 coding DNA: TGTGCCAGCAGCCCTCACAGGGGATCCTACGAGCAGTACTTC. Its protein product is CASSPHRGSYEQYF.

The chain joins TRBV5-6 to TRBJ1-1; maybe TRBD1 (5 bases). This CDR3 contains 13 residues. V was clipped by 2 bases and J by 7 bases, with 12 bases between them. Germline V gene sequence: CDR1 SGHDT, CDR2 YYEEEE. The DNA for the CDR3 is TGTGCCAGCAGCTTCCCCGGGGGGGTTGAAGCTTTCTTT. This sequence encodes CASSFPGGVEAFF.

The chain has TRBV7-3 and TRBJ2-3; 13 bases line up with TRBD2. Germline trimming cut 10 bases from V and 2 bases from J; bases unmatched to any gene: 9. From germline, CDR1 is SGHTA and CDR2 FQGTGA. This CDR3 spans 16 amino acids. As DNA, the CDR3 is TGTGCCACCAGGTGGGGACTAGCGGGATACACAGATACGCAGTATTTT. Translation: CATRWGLAGYTDTQYF.

V is TRBV11-2 and J is TRBJ2-7, with 8 bases matching TRBD1. V lost 5 bases, J lost 3 bases, and 6 bases stayed unmatched. The CDR3 contains 14 residues. Per germline, CDR1 SGHAT and CDR2 FQNNGV. The CDR3 protein is CASSPGTGFYEQYF. CDR3 bases: TGTGCCAGCAGCCCTGGGACAGGATTCTACGAGCAGTACTTC.

The chain employs TRBV2 and TRBJ2-5; D is perhaps TRBD2 (6 bases). Germline V gene sequence: CDR1 SNHLY, CDR2 FYNNEI. V lost 2 bases to trimming and J lost 4 bases, with 11 bases between them. The CDR3 has 14 amino acids. CDR3 sequence: CASSEMGGRETQYF. For the CDR3, the DNA is TGTGCCAGCAGTGAAATGGGGGGTCGAGAGACCCAGTACTTC.

The chain couples TRBV7-9 to TRBJ2-2; D unresolved. Germline-derived CDR1 and CDR2 are SEHNR and FQNEAQ (reference sequence). The CDR3 runs 14 residues. Trimming left V 1 base short and J 6 bases short, with 9 bases between. The chain's CDR3 is CASSLVRVAGELFF. The CDR3 DNA is TGTGCCAGCAGCTTAGTTAGGGTGGCCGGGGAGCTGTTTTTT. Based on the CDR3 plus reference TRBV7-9 and TRBJ2-2, the full variable domain is DTGVSQNPRHKITKRGQNVTFRCDPISEHNRLYWYRQTLGQGPEFLTYFQNEAQLEKSRLLSDRFSAERPKGSFSTLEIQRTEQGDSAMYLCASSLVRVAGELFFGEGSRLTVL.

This clone was recorded only once. The chain has TRBV14 and TRBJ2-7; 7 nucleotides agree with TRBD2. Trimming took 6 bases from V and 3 from J; bases not matched to a gene: 8. Germline-derived CDR1 and CDR2 are SGHDN and FVKESK. There are 14 residues in the CDR3. DNA for the CDR3: TGTGCCAGCAGTCCTAAGGCGGGGGACTACGAGCAGTACTTC. Its protein is CASSPKAGDYEQYF.

The chain carries TRBV5-1 and TRBJ2-1; 9 positions match TRBD1. The CDR3 spans 17 residues. With V trimmed by 1 base and J by 6 bases, 11 bases remained unmatched. The germline V gene encodes CDR1 SGHRS and CDR2 YFSETQ. Here the CDR3 DNA reads TGCGCCAGCAGCTTGTCCCCGGGACAGGGATTTTTCAATGAGCAGTTCTTC. The encoded protein is CASSLSPGQGFFNEQFF.

This clone was seen just once. The chain uses TRBV5-1 and TRBJ2-2; 7 bases match TRBD1. V was pared by 0 bases and J by 7 bases, with 3 bases of the junction left unmatched. Germline lookup yields CDR1 SGHRS and CDR2 YFSETQ. The CDR3 covers 14 residues. The CDR3 sequence is CASSLGTGGGELFF. In nucleotides, the CDR3 is TGCGCCAGCAGCTTGGGGACAGGAGGCGGGGAGCTGTTTTTT.